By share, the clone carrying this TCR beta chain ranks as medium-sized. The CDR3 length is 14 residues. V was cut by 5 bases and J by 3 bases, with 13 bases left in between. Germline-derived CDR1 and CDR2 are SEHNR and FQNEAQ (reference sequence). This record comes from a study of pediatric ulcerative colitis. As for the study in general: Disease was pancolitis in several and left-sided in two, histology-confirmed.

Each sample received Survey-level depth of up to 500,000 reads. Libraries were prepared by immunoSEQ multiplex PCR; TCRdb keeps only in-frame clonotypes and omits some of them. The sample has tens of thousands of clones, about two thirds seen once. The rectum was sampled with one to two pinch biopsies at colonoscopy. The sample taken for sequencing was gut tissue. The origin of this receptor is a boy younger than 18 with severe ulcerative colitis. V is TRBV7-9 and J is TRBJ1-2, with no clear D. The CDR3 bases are TGTGCCAGCAGCCGAGACCGGGTCGACTATGGCTACACCTTC. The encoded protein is CASSRDRVDYGYTF. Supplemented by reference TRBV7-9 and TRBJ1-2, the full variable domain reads DTGVSQNPRHKITKRGQNVTFRCDPISEHNRLYWYRQTLGQGPEFLTYFQNEAQLEKSRLLSDRFSAERPKGSFSTLEIQRTEQGDSAMYLCASSRDRVDYGYTFGSGTRLTVV.